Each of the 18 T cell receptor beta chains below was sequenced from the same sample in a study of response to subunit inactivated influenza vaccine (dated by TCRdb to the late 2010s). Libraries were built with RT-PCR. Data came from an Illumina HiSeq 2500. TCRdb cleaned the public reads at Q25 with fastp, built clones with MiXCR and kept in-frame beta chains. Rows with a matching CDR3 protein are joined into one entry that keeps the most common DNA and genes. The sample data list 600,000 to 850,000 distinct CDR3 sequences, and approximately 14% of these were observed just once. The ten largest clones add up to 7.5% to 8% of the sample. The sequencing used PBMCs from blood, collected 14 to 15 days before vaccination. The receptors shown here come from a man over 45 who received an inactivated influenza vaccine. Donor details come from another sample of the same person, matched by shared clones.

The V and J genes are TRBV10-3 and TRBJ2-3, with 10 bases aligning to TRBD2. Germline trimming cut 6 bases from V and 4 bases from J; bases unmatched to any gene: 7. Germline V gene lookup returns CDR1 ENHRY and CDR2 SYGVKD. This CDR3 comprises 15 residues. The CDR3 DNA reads TGTGCCATCAGAGGTAGCGGGGGGCAAGCAGATACGCAGTATTTT. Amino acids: CAIRGSGGQADTQYF.

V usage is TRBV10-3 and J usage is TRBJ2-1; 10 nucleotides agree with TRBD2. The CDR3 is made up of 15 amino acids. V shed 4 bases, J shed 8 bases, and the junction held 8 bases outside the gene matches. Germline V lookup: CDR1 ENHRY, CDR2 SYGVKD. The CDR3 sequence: CAISGSGRVSDEQFF. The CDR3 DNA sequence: TGTGCCATCAGTGGGAGCGGGAGGGTCAGCGATGAGCAGTTCTTC.

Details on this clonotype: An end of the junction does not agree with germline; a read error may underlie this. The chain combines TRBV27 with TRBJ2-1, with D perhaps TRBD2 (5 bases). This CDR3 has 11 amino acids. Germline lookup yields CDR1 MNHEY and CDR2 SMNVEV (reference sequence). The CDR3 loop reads CASSLGGPSHF. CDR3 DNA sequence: TGTGCCAGCTCTTTAGGAGGACCCTCCCACTTC.

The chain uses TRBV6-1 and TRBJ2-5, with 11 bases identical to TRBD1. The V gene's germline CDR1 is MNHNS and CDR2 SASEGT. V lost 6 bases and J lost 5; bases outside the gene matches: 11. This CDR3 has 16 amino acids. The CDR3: CASRARTGGAGETQYF. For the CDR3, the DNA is TGTGCCAGCAGAGCCAGGACAGGGGGCGCGGGGGAGACCCAGTACTTC.

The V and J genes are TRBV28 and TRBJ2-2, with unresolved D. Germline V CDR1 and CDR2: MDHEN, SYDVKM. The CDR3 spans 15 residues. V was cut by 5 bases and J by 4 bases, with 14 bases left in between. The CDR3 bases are TGTGCCAGCAGTAAAGACCTAAAGGGCACCGGGGAGCTGTTTTTT. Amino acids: CASSKDLKGTGELFF.

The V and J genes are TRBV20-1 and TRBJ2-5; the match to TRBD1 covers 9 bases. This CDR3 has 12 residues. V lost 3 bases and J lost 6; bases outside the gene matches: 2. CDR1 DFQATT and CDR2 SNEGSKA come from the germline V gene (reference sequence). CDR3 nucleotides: TGCAGTGCTAGTGACAGGGGGAAGACCCAGTACTTC. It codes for CSASDRGKTQYF.

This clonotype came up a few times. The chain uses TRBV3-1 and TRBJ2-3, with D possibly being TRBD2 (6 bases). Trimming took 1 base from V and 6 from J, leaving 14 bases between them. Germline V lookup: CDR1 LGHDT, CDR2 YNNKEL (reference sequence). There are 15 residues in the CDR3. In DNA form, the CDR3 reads TGTGCCAGCAGCCAAGTATCAACGGGGGTGGATACGCAGTATTTT. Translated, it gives CASSQVSTGVDTQYF.

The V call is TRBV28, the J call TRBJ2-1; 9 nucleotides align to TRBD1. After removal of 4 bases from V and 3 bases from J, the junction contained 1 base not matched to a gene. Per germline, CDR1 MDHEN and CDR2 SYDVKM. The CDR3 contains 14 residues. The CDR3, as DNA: TGTGCCAGCAGTTGGACAGGGGTCTACAATGAGCAGTTCTTC. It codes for CASSWTGVYNEQFF.

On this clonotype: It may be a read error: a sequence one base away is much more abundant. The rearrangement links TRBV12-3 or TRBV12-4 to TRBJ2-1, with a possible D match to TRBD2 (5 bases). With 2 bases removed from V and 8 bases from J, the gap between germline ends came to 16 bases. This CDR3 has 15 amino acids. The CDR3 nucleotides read TGTGCCAGCAGTTTAATACTAGTGGGGAACGATGAGCAGTTCTTC. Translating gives CASSLILVGNDEQFF.

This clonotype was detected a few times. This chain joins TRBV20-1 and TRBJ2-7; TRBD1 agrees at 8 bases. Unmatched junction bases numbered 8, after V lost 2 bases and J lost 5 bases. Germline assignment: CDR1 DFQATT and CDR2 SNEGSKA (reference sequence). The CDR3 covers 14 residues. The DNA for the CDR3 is TGCAGTGCTAGATTGCTCCGGACAGGGAACGAGCAGTACTTC. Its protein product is CSARLLRTGNEQYF.

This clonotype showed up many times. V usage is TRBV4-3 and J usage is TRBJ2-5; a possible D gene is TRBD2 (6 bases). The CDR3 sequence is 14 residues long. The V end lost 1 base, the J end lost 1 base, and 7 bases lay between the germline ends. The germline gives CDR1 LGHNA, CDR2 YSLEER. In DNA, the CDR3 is TGCGCCAGCAGCCAAGTGCGGGGCCAAGAGACCCAGTACTTC. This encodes CASSQVRGQETQYF.

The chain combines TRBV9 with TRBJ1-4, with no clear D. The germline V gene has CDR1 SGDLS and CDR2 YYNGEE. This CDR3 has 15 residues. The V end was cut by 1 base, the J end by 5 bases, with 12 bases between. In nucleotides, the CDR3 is TGTGCCAGCAGCGTAAGCCAGGATCCGAATGAAAAACTGTTTTTT. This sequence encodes CASSVSQDPNEKLFF.

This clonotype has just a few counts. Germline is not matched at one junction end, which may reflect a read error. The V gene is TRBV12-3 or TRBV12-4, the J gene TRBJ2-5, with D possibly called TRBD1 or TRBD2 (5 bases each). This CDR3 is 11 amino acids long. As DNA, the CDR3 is TGTGCCAGCAGTTTTGGTGCACGAGGGGACTTC. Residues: CASSFGARGDF.

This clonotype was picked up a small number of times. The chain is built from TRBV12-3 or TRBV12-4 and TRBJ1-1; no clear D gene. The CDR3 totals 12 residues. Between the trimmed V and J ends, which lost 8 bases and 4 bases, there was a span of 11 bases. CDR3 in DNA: TGTGCCAGCTTGGCGTGGGGCACTGAAGCTTTCTTT. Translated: CASLAWGTEAFF.

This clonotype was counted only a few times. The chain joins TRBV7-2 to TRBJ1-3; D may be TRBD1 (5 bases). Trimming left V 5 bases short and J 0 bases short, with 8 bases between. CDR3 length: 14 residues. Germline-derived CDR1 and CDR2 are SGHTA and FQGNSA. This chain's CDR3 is CASSMTVSGNTIYF. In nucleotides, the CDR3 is TGTGCCAGCAGCATGACAGTCTCTGGAAACACCATATATTTT.

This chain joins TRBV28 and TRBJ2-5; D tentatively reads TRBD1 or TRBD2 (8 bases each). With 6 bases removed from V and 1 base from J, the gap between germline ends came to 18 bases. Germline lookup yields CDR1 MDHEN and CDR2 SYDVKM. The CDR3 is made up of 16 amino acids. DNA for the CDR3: TGTGCCAGCAGCTCGGGACAGGCGGGAGGCCAAGAGACCCAGTACTTC. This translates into CASSSGQAGGQETQYF. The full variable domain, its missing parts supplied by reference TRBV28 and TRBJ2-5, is DVKVTQSSRYLVKRTGEKVFLECVQDMDHENMFWYRQDPGLGLRLIYFSYDVKMKEKGDIPEGYSVSREKKERFSLILESASTNQTSMYLCASSSGQAGGQETQYFGPGTRLLVL.

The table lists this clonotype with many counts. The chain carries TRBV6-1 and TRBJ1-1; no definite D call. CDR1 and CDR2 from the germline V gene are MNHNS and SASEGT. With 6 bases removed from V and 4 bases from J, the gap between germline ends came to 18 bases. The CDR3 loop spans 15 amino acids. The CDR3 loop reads CASSIGPGGGTEAFF. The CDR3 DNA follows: TGTGCCAGCAGCATAGGACCGGGTGGTGGCACTGAAGCTTTCTTT.

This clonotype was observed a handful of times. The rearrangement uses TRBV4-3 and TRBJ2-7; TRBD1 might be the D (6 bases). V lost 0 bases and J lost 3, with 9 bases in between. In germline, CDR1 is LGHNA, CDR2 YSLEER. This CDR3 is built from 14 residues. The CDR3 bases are TGCGCCAGCAGCCAAGAAGCAGGGGACTACGAGCAGTACTTC. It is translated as CASSQEAGDYEQYF.